Below, 27 T cell receptor beta chains from the same sample are listed, as sequenced in a study of T cell clonality in common variable immunodeficiency. Study-wide points: Fewer deletions and N-nucleotide insertions were reportedly seen in common variable immunodeficiency TCR beta sequences.

The data were produced by immunoSEQ multiplex PCR, yet TCRdb's version contains in-frame clones alone and is incomplete. The table lists around 24,000 clones, with no singletons. No cognate antigen is known for these TCRs. Input material: peripheral blood mononuclear cells. All receptors derive from a human donor with common variable immunodeficiency.

This clone was picked up many times. The covered CDR3 bases are TGTGCCAGCAGCTTGCAGGGGCTGGGGAACACTGAA. Amino acids: CASSLQGLGNTE. Given in full, the CDR3 is CASSLQGLGNTEAFF. The chain has TRBV5-6 and TRBJ1-1, with a weak D call TRBD1 (6 bases). Read sequence stops 3 residues before the CDR3 end, and the germline J gene provides the missing end. Looked up from germline, CDR1 is SGHDT and CDR2 is YYEEEE. This CDR3 comprises 15 residues. Trimming removed 1 base from V and 1 base from J, with 11 bases in between.

This clone has a handful of counts. The read stops 3 residues short of the end of the CDR3; the missing end is completed from the germline J gene. J is TRBJ1-5 and V is TRBV2, with D perhaps TRBD1 (6 bases). Deletions cut 6 bases from V and 6 bases from J, with 12 bases between. The CDR3 runs to 13 residues. Germline V gives CDR1 SNHLY, CDR2 FYNNEI. CDR3 sequence reads: CASSRQVTQPQHF. CDR3 DNA (partial): TGTGCCAGCAGCAGACAGGTCACTCAGCCC. Variable domain in full (rest from reference TRBV2 and TRBJ1-5): EPEVTQTPSHQVTQMGQEVILRCVPISNHLYFYWYRQILGQKVEFLVSFYNNEISEKSEIFDDQFSVERPDGSNFTLKIRSTKLEDSAMYFCASSRQVTQPQHFGDGTRLSIL.

To note about this clone: The read comes to an end 3 residues before the CDR3 does, leaving the germline J gene to fill in the end. The chain combines TRBV11-2 with TRBJ1-1; tentatively, D is TRBD1 (6 bases). With 1 base removed from V and 4 bases from J, the gap between germline ends came to 10 bases. Germline CDR1 SGHAT, CDR2 FQNNGV. The CDR3 is 14 amino acids. CDR3 residues: CASSLVQGSTEAFF. CDR3 DNA (partial): TGTGCCAGCAGCTTAGTCCAGGGGAGCACTGAA.

As concerns this clone: The read ends 3 residues early relative to the CDR3; the germline J gene fills the gap. The chain links TRBV20-1 to TRBJ1-2; the D gene is possibly TRBD1 (5 bases). The germline V and J ends were trimmed by 0 bases and 4 bases, with 9 bases remaining between them. Germline CDR1 is DFQATT and CDR2 is SNEGSKA (reference sequence). This CDR3 comprises 13 residues. CDR3 sequence: CSARDWQGYGYTF. The covered CDR3 bases are TGCAGTGCTAGAGATTGGCAGGGCTATGGC.

This clone was seen many times. The read stops 3 residues short of the end of the CDR3; the missing end is completed from the germline J gene. The chain recombines TRBV11-2 with TRBJ2-3; TRBD2 is a possible D gene (6 bases). The ends were cut back, 5 bases at V and 0 bases at J, with 12 bases in the middle. This CDR3 comprises 15 residues. Germline V gene lookup returns CDR1 SGHAT and CDR2 FQNNGV. The CDR3 spells CASSDRSGSTDTQYF. The CDR3 DNA, read in part, is TGTGCCAGCAGCGACCGTAGCGGCAGCACAGATACG. The full variable domain, its missing parts supplied by reference TRBV11-2 and TRBJ2-3, is EAGVAQSPRYKIIEKRQSVAFWCNPISGHATLYWYQQILGQGPKLLIQFQNNGVVDDSQLPKDRFSAERLKGVDSTLKIQPAKLEDSAVYLCASSDRSGSTDTQYFGPGTRLTVL.

This clone was counted between two and nine times. From the germline J gene comes the end of the CDR3, since the read stops 3 residues before it. The chain couples TRBV5-1 to TRBJ1-1, with D perhaps matching TRBD1 (6 bases). CDR1 and CDR2 from the germline V gene are SGHRS and YFSETQ. Trimming shortened V by 4 bases and J by 4 bases, and 11 bases separated the two germline ends. CDR3 length equals 13 residues. The sequenced CDR3 bases are TGCGCCAGCAGCCGGCAAGGGGGCACTGAA. Translating gives CASSRQGGTE. The full CDR3 protein reads CASSRQGGTEAFF.

The table lists this clone with many counts. With the read ending 3 residues before the CDR3 end, the germline J gene is used to fill in that end. The chain couples TRBV28 to TRBJ2-1; 7 positions agree with TRBD2. Per germline, CDR1 MDHEN and CDR2 SYDVKM. There are 14 residues in the CDR3. The V gene end was trimmed by 7 bases and the J gene end by 9 bases; junction bases not matched to a gene: 12. CDR3: CASTRLAGRSEQFF. The CDR3 bases that were read are TGTGCCAGCACCCGACTAGCCGGAAGAAGTGAG.

This clone was detected a few times. The read terminates 3 residues ahead of where the CDR3 ends, so the germline J gene completes it. V and J are TRBV5-4 and TRBJ2-5, with TRBD2 matching 9 bases. This CDR3 contains 16 residues. The V gene end was trimmed by 1 base and the J gene end by 3 bases; junction bases not matched to a gene: 7. Germline CDR1 and CDR2: SGHNT and YYREEE (reference sequence). CDR3 sequence: CASSLQAGGGKETQYF. The DNA read from the CDR3 is TGTGCCAGCAGCTTGCAGGCGGGAGGGGGTAAAGAGACC.

This clone was counted many times. Sequencing ends 3 residues short of the CDR3 end; the germline J gene provides the rest. The chain combines TRBV6-1 with TRBJ2-7; 11 nucleotides agree with TRBD1. Looked up from germline, CDR1 is MNHNS and CDR2 is SASEGT. The CDR3 covers 13 residues. The V segment lost 4 bases and the J segment 6 bases; nucleotides outside the gene matches: 2. This chain's CDR3 is CASSADRGREQYF. The sequenced CDR3 bases are TGTGCCAGCAGTGCGGACAGGGGGCGCGAG.

This clone has ten or more counts. The read ends 3 residues early relative to the CDR3; the germline J gene fills the gap. This chain links TRBV7-2 with TRBJ2-7; 8 bases agree with TRBD2. In germline, CDR1 is SGHTA, CDR2 FQGNSA. The CDR3 loop spans 15 amino acids. J gave up 6 bases and V 1 base, and 8 bases lay outside the gene matches. The part of the CDR3 DNA that was read is TGTGCCAGCAGCTTAGTCGGGACTAGTGCCGTCGAG. This codes for CASSLVGTSAVE. The complete CDR3 reads CASSLVGTSAVEQYF.

This clone was counted ten times or more. Sequencing ends 3 residues short of the CDR3 end; the germline J gene provides the rest. The V gene is TRBV30, the J gene TRBJ2-7; 10 nucleotides agree with TRBD2. Germline V gene sequence: CDR1 GTSNPN, CDR2 SVGIG (reference sequence). The trim removed 4 bases at V and 6 bases at J, leaving 6 bases unmatched. The CDR3 contains 13 residues. CDR3 DNA (partial): TGTGCCTGGATGGCTAGCGGGAGCGGCGAG. Translated, it gives CAWMASGSGE. From start to end, the CDR3 is CAWMASGSGEQYF.

This clone has at least ten counts. The CDR3 extends 3 residues past the end of the read, so its final part is completed from the germline J gene. The chain links TRBV29-1 to TRBJ1-1; a weak D match, TRBD1 (5 bases). The V gene lost 6 bases and the J gene lost 4 bases, with 21 bases spanning the gap. This CDR3 has 15 residues. The germline V gene has CDR1 SQVTM and CDR2 ANQGSEA. Incomplete CDR3 DNA: TGCAGCGTAGTCAAAGGGGCATTAGTTTCCACTGAA. Amino acids: CSVVKGALVSTE. The whole CDR3 protein is CSVVKGALVSTEAFF.

This clone was observed at least ten times. The observed sequence ends 3 residues before the CDR3 terminus, with the missing tail filled in from the germline J gene. The chain has TRBV19 and TRBJ1-2, with a tentative D call TRBD1 (6 bases). CDR3 length: 14 amino acids. CDR1 LNHDA and CDR2 SQIVND come from the germline V gene (reference sequence). The germline V and J ends were trimmed by 5 bases and 5 bases, with 15 bases remaining between them. The CDR3 spells CASSPAWTEYGYTF. The CDR3 DNA, read in part, is TGTGCCAGTAGTCCCGCCTGGACAGAGTATGGC.

Many counts were recorded for this clone. From the germline J gene comes the end of the CDR3, since the read stops 3 residues before it. The chain carries TRBV18 and TRBJ1-1; perhaps TRBD1 as D (6 bases). The ends were cut back, 4 bases at V and 1 base at J, with 13 bases in the middle. This CDR3 comprises 15 residues. Per germline, CDR1 KGHSH and CDR2 LQKENI. The part of the CDR3 DNA that was read is TGTGCCAGCTCACGAGCGGGGGCGACGAACACTGAA. Its protein product is CASSRAGATNTE. The full-length CDR3 reads as CASSRAGATNTEAFF.

As concerns this clone: At one end the junction does not follow the germline gene, possibly because of a read error. The missing CDR3 end, 3 residues past where the read stops, is filled in from the germline J gene. This chain joins TRBV5-1 and TRBJ2-5; 7 bases are a match to TRBD2. CDR3 length equals 14 residues. Germline V gives CDR1 SGHRS, CDR2 YFSETQ. The CDR3 sequence: CASSLRSGQGTQYF. CDR3 DNA (partial): TGCGCCAGCAGCTTGCGTAGCGGGCAAGGGACC.

This clone was counted many times. Read coverage stops 3 residues before the CDR3 terminus; the germline J gene supplies the remainder. The V and J genes are TRBV20-1 and TRBJ2-4, with a tentative D call TRBD2 (7 bases). Per germline, CDR1 DFQATT and CDR2 SNEGSKA (reference sequence). Trimming cost V 0 bases and J 3 bases, with 21 bases left between them. This CDR3 has 18 amino acids. CDR3 DNA, as far as it was read: TGCAGTGCTAGAGACCGACACAGGGAGGGATTCGGCAAAAACATT. Its protein product is CSARDRHREGFGKNI. The complete CDR3 reads CSARDRHREGFGKNIQYF.

This clone was seen at least ten times. The CDR3 is cut off 3 residues early in the read; its end comes from the germline J gene. The rearrangement joins TRBV29-1 to TRBJ1-1; D unresolved. The CDR3 totals 12 residues. The germline gives CDR1 SQVTM, CDR2 ANQGSEA. The germline V and J ends were trimmed by 7 bases and 3 bases, with 12 bases remaining between them. The CDR3 protein is CSACPGYTEAFF. Partial CDR3 DNA: TGCAGCGCCTGCCCAGGTTACACTGAA.

In this sample, this clone turned up many times. The missing CDR3 end, 3 residues past where the read stops, is filled in from the germline J gene. The chain carries TRBV13 and TRBJ2-7; D is possibly TRBD2 (5 bases). Trimming removed 3 bases from V and 3 bases from J, with 18 bases in between. Germline CDR1 reads PRHDT; CDR2 reads FYEKMQ (reference sequence). The CDR3 sequence is 16 residues long. The CDR3 protein is CASSFIGRARGYEQYF. CDR3 bases read: TGTGCCAGCAGCTTCATTGGTAGGGCCCGGGGCTACGAG.

Note on this clone: The read is 3 residues too short to cover the CDR3 end, so that end is filled in from the germline J gene. The chain is built from TRBV7-9 and TRBJ2-7; D remains ambiguous. This CDR3 has 14 residues. Per germline, CDR1 SEHNR and CDR2 FQNEAQ (reference sequence). Trimming took 5 bases from V and 3 from J, leaving 14 bases between them. Here the CDR3 reads CASSESTNYYEQYF. Incomplete CDR3 DNA: TGTGCCAGCAGCGAGTCGACAAATTACTACGAG.

This clone was recorded many times. The read falls 3 residues short of the CDR3 end, and the missing part is taken from the germline J gene. V and J are TRBV19 and TRBJ1-2, with D maybe TRBD1 (5 bases). V lost 6 bases to trimming and J lost 0 bases, with 23 bases between them. Germline V gene lookup returns CDR1 LNHDA and CDR2 SQIVND (reference sequence). The CDR3 covers 18 residues. CDR3 DNA (partial): TGTGCCAGTAGAAGGGGAGGGGCAGGAGTCTCGTCTAACTATGGC. The encoded protein is CASRRGGAGVSSNYG. The whole CDR3 is CASRRGGAGVSSNYGYTF. The full variable domain, with the rest looked up from reference TRBV19 and TRBJ1-2, is DGGITQSPKYLFRKEGQNVTLSCEQNLNHDAMYWYRQDPGQGLRLIYYSQIVNDFQKGDIAEGYSVSREKKESFPLTVTSAQKNPTAFYLCASRRGGAGVSSNYGYTFGSGTRLTVV.

This clone showed up many times. Read coverage stops 3 residues before the CDR3 terminus; the germline J gene supplies the remainder. The V gene is TRBV7-2, the J gene TRBJ2-1, with 10 bases lining up with TRBD1. In germline, CDR1 is SGHTA, CDR2 FQGNSA. With V trimmed by 7 bases and J by 8 bases, 8 bases remained unmatched. The CDR3 sequence is 14 residues long. Here the CDR3 reads CASTIRDRGYEQFF. The part of the CDR3 DNA that was read is TGTGCCAGCACTATCCGGGACAGGGGCTATGAG.

This clone has a count of ten or more. The sequenced fragment ends 3 residues before the CDR3 boundary, so the rest is inferred from the germline J gene. The chain recombines TRBV20-1 with TRBJ1-5; 7 bases align to TRBD1. CDR3 length: 15 amino acids. CDR1 is DFQATT, CDR2 SNEGSKA, per germline (reference sequence). V shed 6 bases, J shed 4 bases, and the junction held 12 bases outside the gene matches. The CDR3 protein is CSASPTGAANQPQHF. Partial CDR3 DNA: TGCAGTGCCAGTCCAACAGGGGCGGCAAATCAGCCC.

This clone has a handful of counts. The chain's CDR3 is CASSARRGGEETQYF. The CDR3 DNA, read in part, is TGTGCCAGCAGCGCCCGTAGGGGCGGGGAGGAGACC. The rearrangement uses TRBV7-2 and TRBJ2-5; D may be TRBD2 (6 bases). The read ends 3 residues early relative to the CDR3; the germline J gene fills the gap. CDR1 and CDR2 from the germline V gene are SGHTA and FQGNSA. This CDR3 region has 15 residues. The ends were cut back, 5 bases at V and 5 bases at J, with 18 bases in the middle.

This clone has only a few counts. The CDR3 end is not reached by the read, which stops 3 residues before it; the germline J gene fills it in. The chain links TRBV7-3 to TRBJ2-3; 12 bases fit TRBD2. There are 15 residues in the CDR3. Germline CDR1 and CDR2: SGHTA and FQGTGA. Trimming removed 5 bases from V and 4 bases from J; junction bases left unmatched: 4. CDR3 residues: CASSRTSGKADTQYF. The CDR3 DNA, read in part, is TGTGCCAGCAGCCGGACTAGCGGGAAGGCAGATACG.

Only a few counts were recorded for this clone. Sequencing ends 3 residues short of the CDR3 end; the germline J gene provides the rest. V gene TRBV30 combines with J gene TRBJ2-7, with 8 bases aligning to TRBD2. Germline CDR1 and CDR2: GTSNPN and SVGIG (reference sequence). V shed 1 base and J 2 bases; nucleotides not matched to a gene: 1. The CDR3 is 13 residues long. The CDR3 protein is CAWSAGGAYEQYF. CDR3 DNA, as far as it was read: TGTGCCTGGAGTGCGGGGGGGGCCTACGAG.

On this clone itself: The CDR3 goes on 3 residues after the read ends, and that part is filled in from the germline J gene. This sequence joins TRBV30 and TRBJ1-4; D remains unclear. The CDR3 sequence is 12 residues long. Germline values: CDR1 GTSNPN, CDR2 SVGIG (reference sequence). Trimming left V 0 bases short and J 8 bases short, with 7 bases between. This CDR3 is CAWSVLREKLFF. The CDR3 DNA, read in part, is TGTGCCTGGAGTGTACTTCGGGAAAAA.

Ten or more counts support this clone. Read data end 3 residues before the CDR3 end; the end is taken from the germline J gene. The chain recombines TRBV5-4 with TRBJ2-3, with 8 bases matching TRBD2. J lost 2 bases, V lost 6 bases, and 8 bases had no gene match. CDR3 length: 15 amino acids. Germline CDR1 is SGHNT and CDR2 is YYREEE (reference sequence). This chain's CDR3 is CASNDGAGDTDTQYF. The CDR3 bases that were read are TGTGCCAGCAACGACGGAGCGGGAGACACAGATACG. Based on the CDR3 plus reference TRBV5-4 and TRBJ2-3, the full variable domain is ETGVTQSPTHLIKTRGQQVTLRCSSQSGHNTVSWYQQALGQGPQFIFQYYREEENGRGNFPPRFSGLQFPNYSSELNVNALELDDSALYLCASNDGAGDTDTQYFGPGTRLTVL.